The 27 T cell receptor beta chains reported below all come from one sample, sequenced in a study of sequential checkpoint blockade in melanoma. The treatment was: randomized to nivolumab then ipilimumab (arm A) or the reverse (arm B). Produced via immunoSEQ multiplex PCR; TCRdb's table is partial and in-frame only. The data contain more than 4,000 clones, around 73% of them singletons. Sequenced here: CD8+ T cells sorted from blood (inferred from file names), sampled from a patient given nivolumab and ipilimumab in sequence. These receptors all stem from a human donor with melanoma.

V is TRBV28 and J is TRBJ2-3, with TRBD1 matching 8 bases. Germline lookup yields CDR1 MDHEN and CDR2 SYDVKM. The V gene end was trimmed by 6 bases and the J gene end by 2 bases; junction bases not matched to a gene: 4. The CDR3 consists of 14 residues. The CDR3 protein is CASRLGQATDTQYF. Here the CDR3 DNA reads TGTGCCAGCAGGCTGGGACAGGCCACAGATACGCAGTATTTT.

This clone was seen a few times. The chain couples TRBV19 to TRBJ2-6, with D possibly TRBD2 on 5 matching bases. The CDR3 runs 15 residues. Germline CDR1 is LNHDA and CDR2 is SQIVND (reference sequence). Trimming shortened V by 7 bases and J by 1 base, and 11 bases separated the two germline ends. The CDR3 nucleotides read TGTGCCAGTAACAAGGGAGAGTCTGGGGCCAACGTCCTGACTTTC. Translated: CASNKGESGANVLTF.

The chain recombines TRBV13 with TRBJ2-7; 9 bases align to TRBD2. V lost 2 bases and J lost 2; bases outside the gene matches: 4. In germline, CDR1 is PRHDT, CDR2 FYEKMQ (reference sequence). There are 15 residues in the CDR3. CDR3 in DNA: TGTGCCAGCAGCTTATTGTCTAGCGGGACCTACGAGCAGTACTTC. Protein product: CASSLLSSGTYEQYF.

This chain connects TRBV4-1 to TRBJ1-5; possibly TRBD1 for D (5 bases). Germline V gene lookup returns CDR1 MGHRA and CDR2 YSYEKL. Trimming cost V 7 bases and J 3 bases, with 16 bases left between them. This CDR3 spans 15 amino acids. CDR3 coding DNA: TGCGCCAGCAAATTGGAAGGGGCGTCCAATCAGCCCCAGCATTTT. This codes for CASKLEGASNQPQHF.

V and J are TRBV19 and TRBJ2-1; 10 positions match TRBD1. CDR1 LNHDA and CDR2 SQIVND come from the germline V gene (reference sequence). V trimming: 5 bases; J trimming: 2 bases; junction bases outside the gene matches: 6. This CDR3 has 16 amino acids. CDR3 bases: TGTGCCAGTAGTGCCCGACAGGGGGCCGCCTACAATGAGCAGTTCTTC. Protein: CASSARQGAAYNEQFF.

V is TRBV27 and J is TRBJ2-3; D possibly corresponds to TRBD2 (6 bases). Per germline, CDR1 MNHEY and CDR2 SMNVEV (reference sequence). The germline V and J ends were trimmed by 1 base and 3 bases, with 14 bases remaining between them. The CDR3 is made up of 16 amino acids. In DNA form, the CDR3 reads TGTGCCAGCAGTTTATGGGCGGGGCGGGATACAGATACGCAGTATTTT. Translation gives CASSLWAGRDTDTQYF.

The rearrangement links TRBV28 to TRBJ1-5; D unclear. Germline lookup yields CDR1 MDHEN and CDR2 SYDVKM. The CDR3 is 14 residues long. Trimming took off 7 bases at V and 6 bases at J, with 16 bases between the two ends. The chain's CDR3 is CASKFGPPGQPQHF. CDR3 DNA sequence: TGTGCCAGCAAGTTTGGCCCCCCTGGTCAGCCCCAGCATTTT.

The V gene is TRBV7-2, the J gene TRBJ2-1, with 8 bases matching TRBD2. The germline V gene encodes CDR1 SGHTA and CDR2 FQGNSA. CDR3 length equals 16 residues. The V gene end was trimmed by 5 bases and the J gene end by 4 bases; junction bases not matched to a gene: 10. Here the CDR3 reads CASSVQSGGPYNEQFF. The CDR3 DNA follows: TGTGCCAGCAGCGTACAAAGCGGGGGCCCTTACAATGAGCAGTTCTTC.

CDR3 sequence (DNA): TGTGCCAGCAGTCATCTCGGGCGGGAGCTTGGCACAGATACGCAGTATTTT. It encodes CASSHLGRELGTDTQYF. This rearrangement joins TRBV27 to TRBJ2-3, with 7 positions matching TRBD2. Germline V gene data show CDR1 as MNHEY and CDR2 as SMNVEV (reference sequence). The CDR3 spans 17 residues. Trimming cost V 5 bases and J 1 base; bases outside gene matches: 12.

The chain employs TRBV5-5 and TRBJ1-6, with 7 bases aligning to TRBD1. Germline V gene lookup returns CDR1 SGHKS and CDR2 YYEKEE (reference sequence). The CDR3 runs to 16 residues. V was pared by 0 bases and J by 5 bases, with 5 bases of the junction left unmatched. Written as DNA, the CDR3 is TGTGCCAGCAGCTTGGGACCGGGACAGAATAATTCACCCCTCCACTTT. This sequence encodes CASSLGPGQNNSPLHF.

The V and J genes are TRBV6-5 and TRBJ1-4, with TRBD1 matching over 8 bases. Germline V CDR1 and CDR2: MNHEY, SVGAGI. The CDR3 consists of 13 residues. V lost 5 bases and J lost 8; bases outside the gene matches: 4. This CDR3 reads CASSDRGGEKLFF. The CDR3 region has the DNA TGTGCCAGCAGTGACAGGGGAGGGGAAAAACTGTTTTTT.

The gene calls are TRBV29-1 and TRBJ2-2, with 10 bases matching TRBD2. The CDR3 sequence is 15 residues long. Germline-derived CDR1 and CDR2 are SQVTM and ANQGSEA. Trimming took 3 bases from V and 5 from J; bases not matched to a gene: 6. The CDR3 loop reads CSVDPQRGGTGELFF. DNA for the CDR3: TGCAGCGTTGACCCCCAGCGGGGGGGAACCGGGGAGCTGTTTTTT.

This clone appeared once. CDR3 region: CASRQGADTEAFF. CDR3 nucleotide sequence: TGTGCCAGCAGGCAGGGGGCGGACACTGAAGCTTTCTTT. The V call is TRBV9, the J call TRBJ1-1; 8 positions match TRBD1. The CDR3 is made up of 13 amino acids. V dropped 5 bases and J dropped 3; count of bases not matched to a gene: 3. CDR1 is SGDLS, CDR2 YYNGEE, per germline.

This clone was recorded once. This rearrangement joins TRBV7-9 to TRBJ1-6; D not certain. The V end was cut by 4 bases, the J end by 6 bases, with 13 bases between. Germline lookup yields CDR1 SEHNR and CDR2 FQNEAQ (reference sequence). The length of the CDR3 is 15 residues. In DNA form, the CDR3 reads TGTGCCAGCAGCTCCCGGGTGCAGTTTAATTCACCCCTCCACTTT. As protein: CASSSRVQFNSPLHF.

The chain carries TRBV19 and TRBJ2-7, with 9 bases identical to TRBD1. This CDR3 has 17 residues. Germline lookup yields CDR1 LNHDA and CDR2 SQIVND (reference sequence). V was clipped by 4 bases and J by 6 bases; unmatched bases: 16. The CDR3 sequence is CASSTRGPGGQGSEQYF. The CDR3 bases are TGTGCCAGTAGTACGAGGGGTCCGGGTGGACAGGGGAGCGAGCAGTACTTC.

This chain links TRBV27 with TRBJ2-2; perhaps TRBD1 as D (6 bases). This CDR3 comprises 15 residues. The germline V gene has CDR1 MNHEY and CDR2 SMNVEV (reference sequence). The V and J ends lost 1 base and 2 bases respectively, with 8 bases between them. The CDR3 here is CASSLFRGNTGELFF. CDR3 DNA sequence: TGTGCCAGCAGTTTATTCAGGGGAAACACCGGGGAGCTGTTTTTT.

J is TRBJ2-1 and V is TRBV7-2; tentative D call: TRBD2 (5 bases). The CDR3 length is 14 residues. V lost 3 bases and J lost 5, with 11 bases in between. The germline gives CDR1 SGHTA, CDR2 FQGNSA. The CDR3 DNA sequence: TGTGCCAGCAGCTTCCGGGGAACTAACAATGAGCAGTTCTTC. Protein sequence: CASSFRGTNNEQFF.

DNA of the CDR3: TGTGCCAGCAGCCCGAGTGTAAAAGAGTCCTATGGCTACACCTTC. It translates to CASSPSVKESYGYTF. The chain has TRBV7-8 and TRBJ1-2; D call uncertain. Deletions cut 5 bases from V and 4 bases from J, with 17 bases between. The germline V gene has CDR1 SGHVS and CDR2 FQNEAQ. CDR3 length: 15 amino acids.

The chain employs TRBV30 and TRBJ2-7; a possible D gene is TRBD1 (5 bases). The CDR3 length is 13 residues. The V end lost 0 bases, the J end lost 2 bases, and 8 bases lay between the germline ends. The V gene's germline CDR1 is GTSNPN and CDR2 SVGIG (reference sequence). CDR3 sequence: CAWSVVTAYEQYF. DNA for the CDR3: TGTGCCTGGAGTGTAGTGACAGCCTACGAGCAGTACTTC.

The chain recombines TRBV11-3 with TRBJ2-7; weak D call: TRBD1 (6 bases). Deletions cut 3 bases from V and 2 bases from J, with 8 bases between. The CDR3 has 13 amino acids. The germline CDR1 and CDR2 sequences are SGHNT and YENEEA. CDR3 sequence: CASSLRGTYEQYF. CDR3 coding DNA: TGTGCCAGCAGCTTGAGGGGGACCTACGAGCAGTACTTC.

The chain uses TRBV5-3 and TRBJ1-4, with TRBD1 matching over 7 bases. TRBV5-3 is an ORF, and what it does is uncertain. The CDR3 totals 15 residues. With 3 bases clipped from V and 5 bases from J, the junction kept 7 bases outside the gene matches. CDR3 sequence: CARSSTGVANEKLFF. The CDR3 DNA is TGTGCCAGAAGCTCAACAGGGGTGGCCAATGAAAAACTGTTTTTT.

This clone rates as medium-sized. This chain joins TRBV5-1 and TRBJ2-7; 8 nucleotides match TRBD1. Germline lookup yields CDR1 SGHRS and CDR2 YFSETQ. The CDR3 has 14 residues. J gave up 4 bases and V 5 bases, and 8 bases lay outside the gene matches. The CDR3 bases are TGCGCCAGCAGTCTTCGGACAGGGCCGTACGAGCAGTACTTC. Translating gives CASSLRTGPYEQYF.

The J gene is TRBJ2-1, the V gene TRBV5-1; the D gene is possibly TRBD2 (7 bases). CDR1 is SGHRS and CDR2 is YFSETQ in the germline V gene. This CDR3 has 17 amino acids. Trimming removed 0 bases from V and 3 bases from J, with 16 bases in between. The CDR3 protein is CASSLGGGGQYYNEQFF. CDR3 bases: TGCGCCAGCAGCTTGGGAGGGGGGGGACAATACTACAATGAGCAGTTCTTC.

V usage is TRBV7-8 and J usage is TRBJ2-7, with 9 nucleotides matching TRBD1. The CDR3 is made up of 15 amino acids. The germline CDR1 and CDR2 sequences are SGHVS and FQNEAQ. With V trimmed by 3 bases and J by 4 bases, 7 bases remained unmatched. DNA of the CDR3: TGTGCCAGCAGCTTCCGGGACAGGGTTGGTTACGAGCAGTACTTC. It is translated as CASSFRDRVGYEQYF.

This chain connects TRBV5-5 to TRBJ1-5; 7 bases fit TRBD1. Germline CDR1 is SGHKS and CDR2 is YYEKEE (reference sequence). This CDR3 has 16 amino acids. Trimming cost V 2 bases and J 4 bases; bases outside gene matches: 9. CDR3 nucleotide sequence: TGTGCCAGCAGCTTAACCGGGACAGCTAAAAATCAGCCCCAGCATTTT. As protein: CASSLTGTAKNQPQHF. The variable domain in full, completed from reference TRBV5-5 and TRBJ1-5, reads DAGVTQSPTHLIKTRGQQVTLRCSPISGHKSVSWYQQVLGQGPQFIFQYYEKEERGRGNFPDRFSARQFPNYSSELNVNALLLGDSALYLCASSLTGTAKNQPQHFGDGTRLSIL.

CDR3 protein: CASSLGATGSYEQYF. CDR3 DNA sequence: TGTGCCAGCAGCTTAGGAGCGACAGGGTCCTACGAGCAGTACTTC. The chain joins TRBV7-6 to TRBJ2-7; TRBD1 matches 7 bases. V dropped 1 base and J dropped 1; count of bases not matched to a gene: 4. Germline loops: CDR1 SGHVS, CDR2 FNYEAQ. The CDR3 runs to 15 residues.

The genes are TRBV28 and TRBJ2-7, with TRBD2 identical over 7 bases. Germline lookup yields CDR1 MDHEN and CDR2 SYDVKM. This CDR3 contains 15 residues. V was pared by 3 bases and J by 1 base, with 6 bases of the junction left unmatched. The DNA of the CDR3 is TGTGCCAGCAGTTTTCTGAGCGGGATATCCTACGAGCAGTACTTC. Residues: CASSFLSGISYEQYF.